This T cell receptor beta chain was found in a study of cytomegalovirus exposure and HLA in healthy donors. Study information: The 90 to 150 validation repertoires were produced on the same platform as the 550 to 700 repertoires of the first cohort. This was reported in a later analysis.

Sequencing used immunoSEQ multiplex PCR; TCRdb keeps in-frame clones, though not all of them. The table has 200,000 or so clones, 88% seen once. Concerning this clone: The antigen is not known.

Study conclusions and caveats: A classifier reportedly called cytomegalovirus status with high sensitivity and specificity.

This TCR was recovered from a woman under 30 in good health and CMV-seronegative. The sample comprised PBMCs.

In DNA form, the CDR3 reads TGTGCCAGCAGCTTATTTAGTAGCGGGAGTAATGAGCAGTTCTTC. Translating gives CASSLFSSGSNEQFF. This chain uses TRBV7-6 with TRBJ2-1, with 9 bases that match TRBD2. Trimming removed 2 bases from V and 7 bases from J; junction bases left unmatched: 6. This CDR3 has 15 residues. Germline lookup yields CDR1 SGHVS and CDR2 FNYEAQ.